What follows describes a single T cell receptor beta chain. This specimen belongs to a study of blood T cell repertoires in COVID-19. At the level of the study: Some COVID-19 samples were acute and others convalescent; all came from the United States, Italy and Spain.

Per germline, CDR1 SQVTM and CDR2 ANQGSEA. J was trimmed by 7 bases and V by 5 bases; bases with no gene match: 7. This CDR3 is 14 amino acids long. Produced via immunoSEQ multiplex PCR; TCRdb's table is partial and in-frame only. The data show roughly 260,000 clones, with about 87% seen just once and 4% held by the top ten. This chain connects TRBV29-1 to TRBJ2-7; 14 bases match TRBD2. The sequencing sample was made of peripheral blood. The TCR was taken from a man aged 60-69 years who had recovered from COVID-19. CDR3 region: CSVRTSGGTGEQYF. CDR3 DNA: TGCAGCGTTCGGACTAGCGGGGGGACCGGGGAGCAGTACTTC.